This entry lists 10 T cell receptor beta chains sequenced from one sample in a study of tumor T cells in aggressive B-cell lymphoma. Repertoires were generated with immunoSEQ multiplex PCR, while TCRdb's copy carries only in-frame clones and drops some. Altogether some 1,600 clones are present, 81% being singletons, with the ten largest covering around 9.6%. The specimen sequenced was tumor tissue. These receptors were obtained from an adult with diffuse large B cell lymphoma.

The chain carries TRBV30 and TRBJ1-2; the match to TRBD1 covers 8 bases. Germline V CDR1 and CDR2: GTSNPN, SVGIG (reference sequence). This CDR3 contains 12 residues. V lost 4 bases and J lost 10; bases outside the gene matches: 8. The CDR3 DNA sequence: TGTGCCTGGACTCGGACAGGGAGAGACTACACCTTC. It encodes CAWTRTGRDYTF.

The chain combines TRBV4-1 with TRBJ2-3; D unresolved. CDR3 size: 16 residues. In germline, CDR1 is MGHRA, CDR2 YSYEKL. Trimming left V 2 bases short and J 1 base short, with 13 bases between. CDR3 DNA sequence: TGCGCCAGCAGCCAAAAAGCGTCGACGGGCACAGATACGCAGTATTTT. Translating gives CASSQKASTGTDTQYF.

This clone has just a few counts. The chain joins TRBV20-1 to TRBJ2-1; 7 positions agree with TRBD2. CDR3 length: 8 residues. Germline V CDR1 and CDR2: DFQATT, SNEGSKA (reference sequence). CDR3: CQAGPQFF. DNA for the CDR3: TGCCAAGCGGGACCGCAGTTCTTC.

The chain couples TRBV18 to TRBJ2-5; D is perhaps TRBD2 (6 bases). V was trimmed by 2 bases and J by 5 bases, leaving 15 bases between them. The CDR3 covers 15 residues. CDR1 is KGHSH, CDR2 LQKENI, per germline. Here the CDR3 reads CASSPSPGEWETQYF. The CDR3 bases are TGTGCCAGCTCACCATCACCGGGGGAGTGGGAGACCCAGTACTTC.

This chain links TRBV18 with TRBJ1-2; D is uncertain. This CDR3 has 14 residues. Germline CDR1 and CDR2: KGHSH and LQKENI. The V end lost 2 bases, the J end lost 2 bases, and 9 bases lay between the germline ends. This CDR3 is CASSPESSNYGYTF. The CDR3 region has the DNA TGTGCCAGCTCACCAGAGTCTTCAAACTATGGCTACACCTTC.

This clone was observed a few times. The sample has other DNA sequences that encode this CDR3 too. The chain has TRBV6-1 and TRBJ1-2; 7 bases fit TRBD1. V was pared by 3 bases and J by 6 bases, with 10 bases of the junction left unmatched. Per germline, CDR1 MNHNS and CDR2 SASEGT. The CDR3 covers 15 residues. The CDR3 spells CASSDFYDREDGYTF. CDR3 sequence (DNA): TGTGCCAGCAGTGATTTTTATGACAGGGAGGATGGCTACACCTTC.

A word on this clone: The junction and the germline gene differ at one end; a read error may be behind it. The chain is built from TRBV5-4 and TRBJ1-4; D call uncertain. Germline lookup yields CDR1 SGHNT and CDR2 YYREEE (reference sequence). The CDR3 totals 15 residues. DNA of the CDR3: TGTGCCAGAAGCTTGGAGGCAGGACTTAATGAAAAACTGTTTTTT. Its translation: CARSLEAGLNEKLFF. The full variable domain, with the rest looked up from reference TRBV5-4 and TRBJ1-4, is ETGVTQSPTHLIKTRGQQVTLRCSSQSGHNTVSWYQQALGQGPQFIFQYYREEENGRGNFPPRFSGLQFPNYSSELNVNALELDDSALYLCARSLEAGLNEKLFFGSGTQLSVL.

This chain connects TRBV5-1 to TRBJ2-2; D is ambiguous. The CDR3 sequence is 11 residues long. Germline assignment: CDR1 SGHRS and CDR2 YFSETQ. V was pared by 8 bases and J by 3 bases, with 5 bases between. The CDR3 nucleotides read TGCGCCAGTTCCTACACCGGGGAGCTGTTTTTT. This codes for CASSYTGELFF.

This chain connects TRBV6-5 to TRBJ1-2; possibly TRBD1 for D (6 bases). The CDR3 sequence is 12 residues long. Looked up from germline, CDR1 is MNHEY and CDR2 is SVGAGI. Trimming removed 8 bases at V and 2 bases at J, with 9 bases between. The CDR3, as DNA: TGTGCCAGCTCCAGGGGCAACTATGGCTACACCTTC. This encodes CASSRGNYGYTF.

The chain employs TRBV5-1 and TRBJ2-3; D unclear. CDR1 is SGHRS, CDR2 YFSETQ, per germline. V lost 1 base and J lost 5, with 5 bases in between. The CDR3 covers 12 residues. The CDR3 protein is CASSLQVDTQYF. CDR3 coding DNA: TGCGCCAGCAGCTTGCAGGTAGATACGCAGTATTTT.